This paragraph reports one T cell receptor (beta chain). Only a few counts were recorded for this clone. Its antigen is currently not known. Base qualities are not at hand, and no much larger clone is one base apart. The CDR3 contains 16 residues, cysteine and phenylalanine counted. Just the 48-base CDR3 DNA is kept, in frame starting at base 1. V gives up 0 bases and J gives up 2 bases, and the segment between their germline ends measures 11 bases. Reading the germline V gene (reference sequence) gives CDR1 WNHNN and CDR2 SYGVQD. These data come from a study of cytomegalovirus exposure and HLA in healthy donors (dated by TCRdb to the late 2010s). Describing the broader study: An earlier analysis of 587 of the donors reported roughly 300 Gb of sequence data and 117 million unique TCR beta sequences obtained from about 170 million T cells. The study aimed to test whether cataloging public T cell receptors could reveal signatures of past pathogen exposure. Along with the approximately 670-subject first cohort, a separate validation cohort of more than 90 different subjects was used. HLA typing covered class I and class II loci at four-digit resolution. In a later analysis, previously published TCR beta repertoires from about 670 donors were re-analyzed and high-resolution HLA genotyping was added so that TCR occurrence patterns could be studied. Among approximately 370 genotyped donors of the cohort, an average of approximately 240,000 unique TCR beta nucleotide sequences was sequenced per donor, of which about 18% were non-productive. Among the approximately 420 genotyped donors, approximately 81% belonged to the genetic ancestry cluster associated with self-reported Caucasian donors. An earlier analysis of fewer than 700 of the donors applied high-throughput TCR beta sequencing to assess whether each TCR beta V gene segment acted as functional or pseudogenic. Donor age, sex, ethnicity and CMV serostatus were compiled together with the repertoire data. The number of typed donors differed by locus: roughly 629-640 for A, B, C, DRB1 and DQB1; 522 for DQA1; 606 for DPA1; and some 470 for DPB1. Every discovery cohort repertoire had been produced on one sequencing platform. An early release that covered about 600 HLA-typed donors contained approximately 300 gigabases of sequencing data and 65 million to 100 million unique TCR sequences. In a later genetic analysis, genome-wide SNP genotypes for about three fifths of the roughly 670 donors were used, and that subset was treated as a discovery cohort. To predict cytomegalovirus infection status, the study brought together high-throughput TCR immunosequencing, statistical association of individual TCRs with disease status, and machine learning. The T cell repertoires of 670 or so subjects were profiled by immunosequencing and related to cytomegalovirus serostatus. Four to six DR-DQ haplotypes were handled as single units for association and clustering, since linkage in the cohort was strong. Rather than using new phenotypic data, the later analysis identified candidate immune exposures from TCR beta sequences and from how often those sequences occurred across donors. The study at large found these results: In vitro tests confirmed that a few of the cytomegalovirus-associated TCR beta chains recognize cytomegalovirus antigens. An association between a missense DCLRE1C variant and V-gene and J-gene trimming of TCR beta chains was found in a later genetic analysis and replicated in an independent cohort. Roughly uniform sequencing depth across donors was assumed in presence/absence analyses, although this assumption may not hold. Only TCR beta chains were sequenced in this cohort, and the absence of alpha or paired-chain data limited detectable features. Correlated functional status among segregating V segments might be attributable to linkage disequilibrium, but an unknown experimental factor could not be ruled out. According to a later analysis, TCR association rates differed among HLA loci, with DRB1 alleles showing the most associated TCRs and HLA-C alleles showing the fewest. Because counts were too low, around 17 rarely observed V segments, including chromosome 9 orphons, were left out of the earlier analysis of a few hundred of the donors. In an earlier analysis of 587 of the donors, most TCR beta V segments appeared in productive rearrangements about 90% or about 30% of the time, broadly matching IMGT annotations. A further reported finding was that TCR beta sequences accurately predicted the HLA-A and HLA-B alleles for most subjects in the first cohort. The study listed 150 to 200 TCR beta chains as associated with cytomegalovirus. At a false discovery rate of 0.05, a later analysis linked 16,000 or so TCR beta sequences to specific HLA alleles. In both the original and validation cohorts, the classifier was reported to diagnose cytomegalovirus status with high specificity and sensitivity. Some IMGT-functional V segments, including TRBV6-2 and TRBV6-3, could not be distinguished by the 87-base-pair reads and were therefore excluded. A later analysis reported that several top co-occurrence clusters appeared linked to parvovirus B19, influenza, CMV and Epstein-Barr virus. The only immune exposure information available for the cohort was CMV serostatus. A cluster of highly shared sequence variants was judged likely to represent a technical artifact of the sequencing pipeline. Across donors, most TCR sequences were observed very rarely, whereas some public TCRs were present in many individuals. In a later analysis, HLA-associated TCR beta chains were found to be more clonally expanded and to have lower generation probabilities than equally common non-associated chains. When HLA alleles, especially DR and DQ, strongly co-occurred, TCR associations were difficult to assign to individual alleles. Compared with the roughly 700-donor mean, donors in an Asian-associated ancestry cluster had fewer N-insertions in productive TCRs, according to a later genetic analysis. According to a later analysis, most CMV-associated TCR beta chains appeared to be HLA-restricted, and the HLA associations seemed to be driven largely by CMV exposure. Because some donors lacked HLA typing at each locus, the association tests relied only on the typed subset. According to the authors, the approach could potentially be generalized to other disease states and immunological phenotypes.

The cohort comprised 710 or so healthy bone marrow donors. At the time of sampling, all cohort members were nominally healthy, though unrecorded immune exposures were likely present. The donor was CMV seropositive and belonged to the group of 250 to 300 seropositive cohort members. Every donor gave a peripheral blood sample, and the peripheral blood mononuclear cells from that sample were used for TCR beta sequencing. The Qiagen DNeasy Blood Extraction Kit was used to extract genomic DNA from the blood cell samples. The protocol used for the library was the immunoSEQ multiplex PCR assay. The multiplex PCR relied on a mix of 60 forward primers for TCR Vbeta segments and 13 reverse primers for TCR Jbeta segments. The CDR3 region of rearranged TCR beta genes was amplified from genomic DNA with a multiplex PCR assay. The amplified TCR beta libraries were sequenced on the Illumina HiSeq System as 87-base-pair reads. In the paper's pipeline: A later analysis counted tens of millions of unique TCR beta chains across the 666 repertoires, and some 12 million of these chains were shared by at least two donors. Raw reads were error-corrected and collapsed into unique sequences with a nearest-neighbor algorithm that merged closely related sequences to remove PCR and sequencing errors. Alignment of CDR3 sequences to IMGT reference sequences was used to assign V, D and J gene segments. For a sequence to be retained, a match of at least six nucleotides to both a V gene segment and a J gene segment was required. Rearrangements were classified as productive when the CDR3 lacked stop codons and remained in frame with V and J, and all other rearrangements were classified as non-productive. CDR3 was defined by IMGT convention, running from the second conserved V-encoded cysteine to the conserved J-encoded phenylalanine. In an earlier analysis of around 600 of the donors, sequences lacking an unambiguous match to a single V gene segment were excluded. In an earlier analysis of some 590 of the donors, V segments were called functional above 56.7% productive rearrangements and were called segregating when the between-donor standard deviation exceeded 5%. To diagnose cytomegalovirus status from the catalog of TCR beta chain sequences, a statistical classification framework was built. A later analysis assigned V and J genes by comparing TCR nucleotide sequences with IMGT/GENE-DB human TR gene sequences. Using the TCRdist pipeline, a later analysis assigned CDR3 sequences along with most-parsimonious VDJ recombination scenarios. In a later analysis, each TCR beta chain was defined by its CDR3 amino acid sequence together with its V-gene family, and reads without a unique V-gene family were excluded. A later analysis removed several hundred highly shared, low-generation-probability nucleotide sequences to deal with suspected cross-contamination and a sequencing artifact. In a later analysis, a clonal expansion index for each public chain was calculated from normalized within-repertoire ranks of inferred template counts. In a later analysis, generation probabilities were computed with a VDJ recombination model fitted to out-of-frame rearrangements, and the resulting probabilities were checked against IGoR. A later analysis scored TCR-TCR, TCR-HLA and TCR-CMV co-occurrence with hypergeometric tests, applying a repertoire-size bias correction to TCR pairs. A later analysis estimated false discovery rates by permuting HLA or CMV assignments 20 times. In a later analysis, co-occurring TCRs were grouped using DBSCAN, and TCRdist sequence similarity was added for clustering within HLA-allele-positive subsets. Co-occurrence clustering excluded repertoires with fewer than 30,000 or more than 120,000 public chains, plus five with anomalous nucleotide sharing. The table was pulled from immuneACCESS by TCRdb, which kept in-frame rearrangements only. Such tables lose some clones; where checked, under half of the loss comes from unresolved V genes, and the rest has no known cause. V and J calls and clone size are as listed in that table; D and trimming were resolved from the DNA. Counted in this sample were 120,000 or so clones; about 80% of them appeared once. Of the sample, roughly a tenth falls within the top ten clones.

The sequenced sample was PBMCs. The source is a man aged 25-40 years in good health and CMV-seropositive. The receptor chain draws on TRBV10-1 and TRBJ2-1; no D gene call is confident. At the DNA level, the sequence is TGCGCCAGCAGTGAGTCGGTTGCGGAGACCTACAATGAGCAGTTCTTC. This sequence encodes CASSESVAETYNEQFF.